This T cell receptor beta chain was profiled in a study of blood T cell repertoires in COVID-19. In the authors' methods: Estimates of nucleated cell counts were drawn from the amplification of reference gene primers. Libraries were prepared by immunoSEQ multiplex PCR; TCRdb keeps only in-frame clonotypes and omits some of them. V and J calls and clone size are those listed in that table; D and trimming were worked out from the DNA. The sample gives about 220,000 clones, 75% to 85% of which show up once; 5.2% is in the top ten. CDR1 and CDR2 from the germline V gene are SGHDT and YYEEEE. The CDR3 contains 12 residues. The germline V and J ends were trimmed by 0 bases and 14 bases, with 12 bases remaining between them.

The rearrangement links TRBV5-6 to TRBJ2-1; D possibly corresponds to TRBD2 (5 bases). The source of this sequence is a woman in her seventies with COVID-19, enrolled during active disease. The source material was peripheral blood. DNA of the CDR3: TGTGCCAGCAGCTTGGAAGCCCGGGGAGAGTTCTTC. Translated, it gives CASSLEARGEFF.